This passage covers 22 T cell receptor beta chains from one sample sequenced in a study of T-cell reconstitution after alpha-beta-depleted transplantation in children. Preparing the TCRbeta library involved the use of unique molecular identifiers. TCRdb re-analysed the PCR reads in MiXCR, keeping a single row per CDR3 protein. This sample has some 240,000 distinct CDR3 sequences, with 9.7% found just once. The sequencing used PBMCs from the stem cell graft donor, collected from the stem cell graft. The receptors originated from a human donor who donated a stem cell graft to a child with SCID.

This clonotype has a count of ten or more. This chain connects TRBV5-1 to TRBJ2-3, with 7 bases fitting TRBD2. Trimming at V came to 6 bases and at J to 1 base, leaving 5 bases not matched to a gene. The CDR3 contains 14 residues. Germline V gives CDR1 SGHRS, CDR2 YFSETQ. The CDR3 here is CASKSGGGTDTQYF. The CDR3 coding sequence is TGCGCCAGCAAGTCGGGGGGAGGCACAGATACGCAGTATTTT.

This clonotype has ten or more counts. The chain combines TRBV5-1 with TRBJ1-1, with a tentative D call TRBD1 (5 bases). Germline V CDR1 and CDR2: SGHRS, YFSETQ. Trimming cost V 2 bases and J 11 bases, with 19 bases left between them. The CDR3 extends over 14 amino acids. Here the CDR3 reads CASSFGFSGTSAFF. The DNA of the CDR3 is TGCGCCAGCAGCTTCGGGTTTTCGGGGACGTCGGCTTTCTTT.

At least ten counts were recorded for this clonotype. This chain joins TRBV7-6 and TRBJ2-1; 8 bases map to TRBD1. The CDR3 is 18 residues long. V shed 1 base and J 7 bases; nucleotides not matched to a gene: 15. The germline V gene has CDR1 SGHVS and CDR2 FNYEAQ. The CDR3 region is CASSLEGARTGSRNEQFF. In nucleotides, the CDR3 is TGTGCCAGCAGCTTAGAGGGGGCCCGGACAGGGTCGAGGAATGAGCAGTTCTTC.

To note about this clonotype: A much larger clone differs by one base, so this may be a read error. This sequence joins TRBV2 and TRBJ2-7, with D possibly TRBD1 on 5 matching bases. Germline CDR1 reads SNHLY; CDR2 reads FYNNEI. This CDR3 comprises 13 residues. In nucleotides, the CDR3 is TGTACCAGCAGAGAGACAGCTGCCTACGAGCAGTACTTC. It is translated as CTSRETAAYEQYF.

Many counts were recorded for this clonotype. The rearrangement joins TRBV15 to TRBJ1-6, with D tentatively TRBD1 (5 bases). The CDR3 covers 19 residues. CDR1 is LNHNV and CDR2 is YYDKDF in the germline V gene (reference sequence). Between the trimmed V and J ends, which lost 0 bases and 9 bases, there was a span of 24 bases. CDR3 nucleotide sequence: TGTGCCACCAGCAGAGACCTGTTGGGAAGGCAGGGACTTAGTTCACCCCTCCACTTT. It is translated as CATSRDLLGRQGLSSPLHF.

This clonotype was observed many times. The CDR3: CASSSESNYGYTF. Written as DNA, the CDR3 is TGCGCCAGCAGCTCGGAATCTAACTATGGCTACACCTTC. The chain carries TRBV5-1 and TRBJ1-2; D is ambiguous. V lost 3 bases to trimming and J lost 0 bases, with 6 bases between them. CDR3 length equals 13 residues. Germline lookup yields CDR1 SGHRS and CDR2 YFSETQ.

The table lists this clonotype with many counts. This chain uses TRBV13 with TRBJ1-1; 7 nucleotides line up with TRBD1. J gave up 0 bases and V 5 bases, and 9 bases lay outside the gene matches. Germline values: CDR1 PRHDT, CDR2 FYEKMQ (reference sequence). The CDR3 length is 16 residues. The CDR3 spells CASSISGTELNTEAFF. The CDR3 coding sequence is TGTGCCAGCAGCATAAGCGGGACAGAGTTGAACACTGAAGCTTTCTTT. Drawing the rest from reference TRBV13 and TRBJ1-1, the complete variable domain is AAGVIQSPRHLIKEKRETATLKCYPIPRHDTVYWYQQGPGQDPQFLISFYEKMQSDKGSIPDRFSAQQFSDYHSELNMSSLELGDSALYFCASSISGTELNTEAFFGQGTRLTVV.

This clonotype was recorded at least ten times. This rearrangement joins TRBV5-1 to TRBJ2-3; 10 bases line up with TRBD1. From germline, CDR1 is SGHRS and CDR2 YFSETQ. The CDR3 covers 15 residues. V lost 0 bases and J lost 2; bases outside the gene matches: 0. CDR3 sequence (DNA): TGCGCCAGCAGCTTGGGACAGGGGGCCACAGATACGCAGTATTTT. Its protein is CASSLGQGATDTQYF.

In this sample, this clonotype turned up many times. The chain links TRBV5-1 to TRBJ2-1; TRBD2 agrees at 8 bases. The V and J ends lost 1 base and 9 bases, in that order; junction bases with no gene match: 9. The CDR3 has 15 residues. CDR1 is SGHRS and CDR2 is YFSETQ in the germline V gene. In DNA, the CDR3 is TGCGCCAGCAGCTTGATAGCGGGGTACAATGGTGAGCAGTTCTTC. Protein product: CASSLIAGYNGEQFF. Looking up the rest from reference TRBV5-1 and TRBJ2-1 gives the full variable domain: KAGVTQTPRYLIKTRGQQVTLSCSPISGHRSVSWYQQTPGQGLQFLFEYFSETQRNKGNFPGRFSGRQFSNSRSEMNVSTLELGDSALYLCASSLIAGYNGEQFFGPGTRLTVL.

This clonotype has a count of ten or more. The chain joins TRBV4-2 to TRBJ2-1; TRBD2 aligns across 9 bases. Germline V gene data show CDR1 as LGHNA and CDR2 as YNFKEQ. The CDR3 length is 15 residues. The junction had 2 bases not matched to a gene; V was cut back by 0 bases and J by 5 bases. The CDR3 loop is CASSQDAGGNNEQFF. The CDR3 region has the DNA TGTGCCAGCAGCCAAGACGCGGGGGGGAACAATGAGCAGTTCTTC.

This clonotype was observed at least ten times. The V gene is TRBV4-1, the J gene TRBJ1-6, with D maybe TRBD1 (6 bases). The germline V and J ends were trimmed by 1 base and 8 bases, with 15 bases remaining between them. Germline V gene lookup returns CDR1 MGHRA and CDR2 YSYEKL. The length of the CDR3 is 16 residues. The CDR3 sequence: CASSQVGTGSHSPLHF. The CDR3 coding sequence is TGCGCCAGCAGCCAAGTGGGAACAGGGTCTCATTCACCCCTCCACTTT.

This clonotype occurred many times. V usage is TRBV27 and J usage is TRBJ2-2; the D gene is possibly TRBD1 (5 bases). V dropped 8 bases and J dropped 0 bases, with 13 bases sitting between them. The CDR3 is made up of 15 amino acids. Germline CDR1 is MNHEY and CDR2 is SMNVEV (reference sequence). The DNA for the CDR3 is TGTGCCAGCCACAGGATCCTCGCGAACACCGGGGAGCTGTTTTTT. It codes for CASHRILANTGELFF.

Many counts were recorded for this clonotype. V gene TRBV12-3 or TRBV12-4 combines with J gene TRBJ2-3, with D possibly matching TRBD2 (5 bases). V shed 6 bases and J shed 1 base, with 11 bases lying between them. The CDR3 consists of 14 residues. CDR3 nucleotide sequence: TGTGCCAGCAGACTCGTGGGAGGCACAGATACGCAGTATTTT. Translation gives CASRLVGGTDTQYF.

This clonotype has ten or more counts. The chain links TRBV20-1 to TRBJ2-1; TRBD1 agrees at 8 bases. There are 19 residues in the CDR3. Germline trimming cut 2 bases from V and 6 bases from J; bases unmatched to any gene: 21. Germline assignment: CDR1 DFQATT and CDR2 SNEGSKA (reference sequence). The CDR3 sequence is CSARHPHQADRVGANEQFF. The CDR3 region has the DNA TGCAGTGCTAGACACCCTCACCAAGCGGACAGGGTAGGGGCCAATGAGCAGTTCTTC.

This clonotype came up many times. This sequence joins TRBV4-3 and TRBJ2-2, with D possibly called TRBD1 or TRBD2 (5 bases each). The CDR3 length is 16 residues. CDR1 and CDR2 (germline): LGHNA, YSLEER. The V end lost 0 bases, the J end lost 7 bases, and 15 bases lay between the germline ends. CDR3 DNA: TGCGCCAGCAGCCAAGATCCAAGGGATGGGGGCGGGGAGCTGTTTTTT. It is translated as CASSQDPRDGGGELFF.

This clonotype was counted many times. A read error may produce the germline difference seen at one junction end. The CDR3 spells CASSLGTVEGNPEAFF. CDR3 DNA: TGCGCCAGCAGCTTGGGAACGGTTGAGGGGAACCCTGAAGCTTTCTTT. The V and J genes are TRBV5-1 and TRBJ1-1, with D possibly TRBD1 on 5 matching bases. Germline-derived CDR1 and CDR2 are SGHRS and YFSETQ. The CDR3 runs 16 residues.

This clonotype has more than one count but fewer than ten. This chain joins TRBV4-3 and TRBJ2-1; 9 nucleotides line up with TRBD2. This CDR3 region has 17 residues. J gave up 7 bases and V 0 bases, and 10 bases lay outside the gene matches. In germline, CDR1 is LGHNA, CDR2 YSLEER. The DNA for the CDR3 is TGCGCCAGCAGCCAAGAAGGCCCTAGCGGGGAGGTGAATGAGCAGTTCTTC. It encodes CASSQEGPSGEVNEQFF.

This clonotype has at least ten counts. The gene calls are TRBV5-1 and TRBJ2-3; D might be TRBD2 (5 bases). Trimming stripped 0 bases from V and 6 bases from J, with 11 bases between. Germline CDR1 is SGHRS and CDR2 is YFSETQ. The CDR3 runs to 14 residues. The CDR3 sequence: CASSLDPGWDTQYF. CDR3 nucleotide sequence: TGCGCCAGCAGCTTGGATCCGGGGTGGGATACGCAGTATTTT.

This clonotype was observed at least ten times. The chain is built from TRBV5-1 and TRBJ1-1; 8 bases agree with TRBD1. The V and J ends lost 3 bases and 0 bases, in that order; junction bases with no gene match: 7. The germline CDR1 and CDR2 sequences are SGHRS and YFSETQ. This CDR3 spans 16 amino acids. CDR3 residues: CASSSGWTGLNTEAFF. Written as DNA, the CDR3 is TGCGCCAGCAGCTCGGGGTGGACAGGGCTGAACACTGAAGCTTTCTTT.

Ten or more counts support this clonotype. V gene TRBV10-3 combines with J gene TRBJ1-1; D is ambiguous. CDR1 and CDR2 (germline): ENHRY, SYGVKD. V lost 11 bases and J 2 bases, leaving 15 bases between the germline ends. This CDR3 is built from 13 residues. The CDR3 loop is CAVAGRINTEAFF. CDR3 nucleotide sequence: TGTGCCGTCGCTGGACGGATCAACACTGAAGCTTTCTTT.

In its sample, this clonotype was seen many times. The chain employs TRBV5-1 and TRBJ2-2; D not certain. The CDR3 consists of 16 residues. CDR1 is SGHRS, CDR2 YFSETQ, per germline. Trimming pared 1 base from V and 0 bases from J, leaving 10 bases between. The CDR3 loop is CASSLRSETNTGELFF. The CDR3 coding sequence is TGCGCCAGCAGCTTGAGATCTGAGACGAACACCGGGGAGCTGTTTTTT.

Ten or more counts support this clonotype. The chain uses TRBV3-1 and TRBJ1-6; 7 bases fit TRBD1. The CDR3 runs 15 residues. After removal of 1 base from V and 7 bases from J, the junction contained 4 bases not matched to a gene. Germline lookup yields CDR1 LGHDT and CDR2 YNNKEL (reference sequence). CDR3 nucleotide sequence: TGTGCCAGCAGCCAAGCCCCAGGGGGGAATTCACCCCTCCACTTT. As protein: CASSQAPGGNSPLHF.